The 14 T cell receptor beta chains in this list originate from one sample, sequenced in a study of identical twins. TCRdb independently ran MiXCR on the 5' RACE reads; one entry per CDR3 protein. The sample has 450,000 or so distinct CDR3 sequences, approximately 15% seen once. These data are also associated with another study on yellow fever vaccine responses in identical twins.

Sequenced: CD4+ T cells sorted from blood. These TCRs come from a woman between 18 and 29 years old in good health.

The rearrangement joins TRBV2 to TRBJ1-5, with D perhaps matching TRBD1 (5 bases). In germline, CDR1 is SNHLY, CDR2 FYNNEI. V dropped 4 bases and J dropped 3 bases, with 7 bases sitting between them. The CDR3 spans 13 residues. CDR3 sequence (DNA): TGTGCCAGCAGTGCACAGGTCAATCAGCCCCAGCATTTT. It yields the protein CASSAQVNQPQHF.

This clonotype was found many times. J is TRBJ2-7 and V is TRBV5-1; tentatively, D is TRBD1 (7 bases). V was trimmed by 3 bases and J by 5 bases, leaving 9 bases between them. Germline V gene sequence: CDR1 SGHRS, CDR2 YFSETQ. The CDR3 contains 12 residues. The CDR3 here is CASSSRGDEQYF. The CDR3 coding sequence is TGCGCCAGCAGCTCCAGGGGGGACGAGCAGTACTTC. The full variable domain, its missing parts supplied by reference TRBV5-1 and TRBJ2-7, is KAGVTQTPRYLIKTRGQQVTLSCSPISGHRSVSWYQQTPGQGLQFLFEYFSETQRNKGNFPGRFSGRQFSNSRSEMNVSTLELGDSALYLCASSSRGDEQYFGPGTRLTVT.

The V and J genes are TRBV28 and TRBJ2-1; TRBD2 matches at 9 bases. The J segment lost 9 bases and the V segment lost 6 bases, leaving 9 bases of the junction unmatched. Germline V gene lookup returns CDR1 MDHEN and CDR2 SYDVKM. The CDR3 is made up of 14 amino acids. The CDR3 DNA reads as TGTGCCAGCAGGATTGGGACTAGCCCTACTGAGCAGTTCTTC. This codes for CASRIGTSPTEQFF.

Only a few counts were recorded for this clonotype. The chain couples TRBV6-1 to TRBJ2-3; 9 bases line up with TRBD1. J was trimmed by 0 bases and V by 5 bases; bases with no gene match: 12. The CDR3 totals 18 residues. Germline loops: CDR1 MNHNS, CDR2 SASEGT. The CDR3 DNA is TGTGCCAGCAGTCGACAGGGGGGAACACCCAAAAGCACAGATACGCAGTATTTT. It is translated as CASSRQGGTPKSTDTQYF.

The J gene is TRBJ2-7, the V gene TRBV13, with D unclear. Trimming removed 6 bases at V and 4 bases at J, with 7 bases between. This CDR3 has 11 amino acids. The V gene's germline CDR1 is PRHDT and CDR2 FYEKMQ (reference sequence). The CDR3 reads CASRLEYEQYF. CDR3 nucleotide sequence: TGTGCCAGCAGGCTAGAATACGAGCAGTACTTC.

This clonotype was observed at least ten times. This chain connects TRBV11-2 to TRBJ2-3; TRBD2 aligns across 13 bases. The CDR3 has 18 amino acids. Germline CDR1 reads SGHAT; CDR2 reads FQNNGV. With V trimmed by 3 bases and J by 3 bases, 9 bases remained unmatched. The CDR3 protein is CASSFLRLAGGNTDTQYF. The CDR3 region has the DNA TGTGCCAGCAGCTTTTTAAGACTAGCGGGGGGTAATACAGATACGCAGTATTTT.

This clonotype has a handful of counts. The chain couples TRBV14 to TRBJ2-7; D unresolved. The V end was cut by 1 base, the J end by 1 base, with 5 bases between. The germline CDR1 and CDR2 sequences are SGHDN and FVKESK. The CDR3 consists of 13 residues. The CDR3 loop reads CASSQVLSYEQYF. In DNA, the CDR3 is TGTGCCAGCAGCCAAGTTCTTTCCTACGAGCAGTACTTC.

This clonotype was observed a handful of times. This chain uses TRBV5-1 with TRBJ1-5, with 9 bases identical to TRBD1. The germline V gene encodes CDR1 SGHRS and CDR2 YFSETQ. The CDR3 covers 15 residues. V was clipped by 4 bases and J by 2 bases; unmatched bases: 4. CDR3: CASSQTGGGNQPQHF. Here the CDR3 DNA reads TGCGCCAGCAGCCAGACAGGGGGTGGCAATCAGCCCCAGCATTTT. Based on the CDR3 plus reference TRBV5-1 and TRBJ1-5, the full variable domain is KAGVTQTPRYLIKTRGQQVTLSCSPISGHRSVSWYQQTPGQGLQFLFEYFSETQRNKGNFPGRFSGRQFSNSRSEMNVSTLELGDSALYLCASSQTGGGNQPQHFGDGTRLSIL.

This clonotype turned up a few times. The rearrangement links TRBV5-1 to TRBJ2-7; D remains unclear. The V gene lost 1 base and the J gene lost 0 bases, with 17 bases spanning the gap. The CDR3 is made up of 17 amino acids. Germline V lookup: CDR1 SGHRS, CDR2 YFSETQ. This chain's CDR3 is CASSLFPRTQTSYEQYF. The DNA for the CDR3 is TGCGCCAGCAGCTTGTTCCCCCGGACCCAGACCTCCTACGAGCAGTACTTC.

This clonotype was seen a handful of times. The rearrangement joins TRBV6-1 to TRBJ2-2, with 11 bases fitting TRBD2. Germline CDR1 is MNHNS and CDR2 is SASEGT. V lost 8 bases to trimming and J lost 6 bases; unmatched junction nucleotides: 5. This CDR3 comprises 14 residues. CDR3 sequence (DNA): TGTGCCAGCCGCTGGGGACTAGCGGCCGGGGAGCTGTTTTTT. The encoded protein is CASRWGLAAGELFF.

This clonotype was found a few times. The V and J genes are TRBV5-1 and TRBJ2-5, with 12 bases that match TRBD2. The CDR3 has 16 residues. CDR1 is SGHRS and CDR2 is YFSETQ in the germline V gene. The junction had 9 bases not matched to a gene; V was cut back by 4 bases and J by 5 bases. CDR3 in amino acids: CASSTGLAGRRETQYF. CDR3 sequence (DNA): TGCGCCAGCAGCACTGGACTAGCGGGAAGAAGGGAGACCCAGTACTTC.

V usage is TRBV6-5 and J usage is TRBJ2-1, with a tentative D call TRBD2 (5 bases). The CDR3 spans 11 residues. The V gene lost 6 bases and the J gene lost 8 bases, with 8 bases spanning the gap. CDR1 is MNHEY, CDR2 SVGAGI, per germline. The chain's CDR3 is CASRKRDEQFF. CDR3 bases: TGTGCCAGCAGAAAGAGGGATGAGCAGTTCTTC.

V usage is TRBV25-1 and J usage is TRBJ2-1, with 14 bases matching TRBD2. V gave up 3 bases and J gave up 6 bases; unmatched junction bases: 4. Looked up from germline, CDR1 is MGHDK and CDR2 is SYGVNS. The CDR3 covers 16 residues. The CDR3 DNA reads TGTGCCAGCAGTGAGCTCGGACTAGCGGGAGGCAATGAGCAGTTCTTC. Its protein is CASSELGLAGGNEQFF.

This chain uses TRBV20-1 with TRBJ2-1; D is ambiguous. Per the germline V gene, CDR1 is DFQATT and CDR2 is SNEGSKA (reference sequence). With 3 bases removed from V and 0 bases from J, the gap between germline ends came to 12 bases. The CDR3 extends over 15 amino acids. CDR3 loop: CSASKHPSSYNEQFF. The CDR3 nucleotides are TGCAGTGCTAGTAAGCATCCAAGCTCCTACAATGAGCAGTTCTTC.